The 7 T cell receptor beta chains below come from one sample, sequenced in a study of T cells in Graves' hyperthyroidism and ophthalmopathy. Amplification of TCR beta CDR3 regions was performed using RNA transcripts as template. The TCR CDR3 was amplified in a first-round RT-PCR using the HTBI primer set. A single record per CDR3 protein comes from TCRdb applying MiXCR to the multiplex PCR reads. This sample has 500,000 to 650,000 distinct CDR3 sequences, with roughly 21% found just once. Sequences were obtained from blood. The origin of the receptors is a man between 40 and 49 years old with Graves' ophthalmopathy.

The V and J genes are TRBV7-8 and TRBJ1-4; a weak D match, TRBD1 (5 bases). The CDR3 consists of 17 residues. Germline lookup yields CDR1 SGHVS and CDR2 FQNEAQ. Trimming pared 5 bases from V and 4 bases from J, leaving 20 bases between. In DNA form, the CDR3 reads TGTGCCAGCAGCCCCGATATGAGGGCAGGGATTAATGAAAAACTGTTTTTT. Its translation is CASSPDMRAGINEKLFF.

This clonotype was seen more than once but under ten times. The chain is built from TRBV6-2 or TRBV6-3 and TRBJ1-5, with D possibly TRBD1 on 5 matching bases. The length of the CDR3 is 17 residues. Trimming removed 5 bases at V and 2 bases at J, with 19 bases between. Germline values: CDR1 MNHEY, CDR2 SVGEGT. CDR3 loop: CASSRGTTYVGNQPQHF. CDR3 coding DNA: TGTGCCAGCAGTCGCGGGACTACATACGTTGGCAATCAGCCCCAGCATTTT.

This chain joins TRBV20-1 and TRBJ2-3; a weak D match, TRBD2 (6 bases). The V and J ends lost 4 bases and 0 bases respectively, with 11 bases between them. Germline loops: CDR1 DFQATT, CDR2 SNEGSKA (reference sequence). The CDR3 consists of 14 residues. The CDR3 here is CSAILAYSTDTQYF. The CDR3 bases are TGCAGTGCTATTCTAGCGTATAGCACAGATACGCAGTATTTT.

The rearrangement joins TRBV20-1 to TRBJ1-2; the D gene is possibly TRBD1 (5 bases). The V gene's germline CDR1 is DFQATT and CDR2 SNEGSKA (reference sequence). The V gene lost 1 base and the J gene lost 6 bases, with 9 bases spanning the gap. This CDR3 is built from 12 residues. The CDR3 sequence is CSARGQINGYTF. The CDR3 DNA sequence: TGCAGTGCTAGAGGACAGATAAATGGCTACACCTTC.

This clonotype was detected many times. The rearrangement links TRBV28 to TRBJ2-3; 7 positions match TRBD2. CDR1 and CDR2 (germline): MDHEN, SYDVKM. The trim removed 6 bases at V and 1 base at J, leaving 7 bases unmatched. The CDR3 is 15 amino acids. The CDR3 nucleotides read TGTGCCAGCAGCCCTGGTGGGAGGGGCACAGATACGCAGTATTTT. Amino acids: CASSPGGRGTDTQYF. Together with reference TRBV28 and TRBJ2-3, the CDR3 gives the full variable domain: DVKVTQSSRYLVKRTGEKVFLECVQDMDHENMFWYRQDPGLGLRLIYFSYDVKMKEKGDIPEGYSVSREKKERFSLILESASTNQTSMYLCASSPGGRGTDTQYFGPGTRLTVL.

This clonotype appeared many times. The CDR3 protein is CASSPGRGSYGYTF. The CDR3 nucleotides are TGTGCCAGCAGCCCCGGCCGGGGAAGCTATGGCTACACCTTC. The genes are TRBV11-2 and TRBJ1-2; no clear D. Germline CDR1 and CDR2: SGHAT and FQNNGV. V was pared by 5 bases and J by 4 bases, with 14 bases between. This CDR3 contains 14 residues.

This clonotype occurred a few times. The chain links TRBV30 to TRBJ2-7, with D unresolved. CDR3 length equals 12 residues. The germline V and J ends were trimmed by 4 bases and 0 bases, with 7 bases remaining between them. Germline CDR1 and CDR2: GTSNPN and SVGIG (reference sequence). CDR3 coding DNA: TGTGCCTGGATGGGCAACTCCTACGAGCAGTACTTC. Translation: CAWMGNSYEQYF.